This T cell receptor beta chain appears in the sequencing data of a study of T cells after yellow fever vaccination. Study as a whole: Preparing low-cell-number fractions relied on SMART-Seq v4 Ultra Low Input. Regarding the study as a whole: Detected again after the booster were most primary-vaccination clones, at 96% CD4 and 70% to 90% CD8. On re-exposure, the response was weaker but peaked faster, at day 5 versus 15.

TCR cDNA, made by 5'RACE template switching, carried an added universal primer site and UMIs. TCRdb processed the 5' RACE reads anew with MiXCR; each CDR3 protein has one entry. The sample includes around 600,000 distinct CDR3 sequences, approximately 13% of them seen just once. Germline CDR1 MNHEY, CDR2 SMNVEV (reference sequence). Trimming cost V 4 bases and J 2 bases, with 15 bases left between them. CDR3 length: 15 amino acids. On this clonotype: Its antigen remains unidentified.

Material: PBMCs, obtained on the day of the yellow fever booster vaccination. V usage is TRBV27 and J usage is TRBJ2-7; D perhaps matches TRBD2 (6 bases). This receptor was obtained from a man aged 25 to 40 who received the YFV17D yellow fever vaccine. The CDR3 loop reads CASSSHGGATYEQYF. CDR3 nucleotide sequence: TGTGCCAGCAGTTCCCACGGGGGAGCTACCTACGAGCAGTACTTC.